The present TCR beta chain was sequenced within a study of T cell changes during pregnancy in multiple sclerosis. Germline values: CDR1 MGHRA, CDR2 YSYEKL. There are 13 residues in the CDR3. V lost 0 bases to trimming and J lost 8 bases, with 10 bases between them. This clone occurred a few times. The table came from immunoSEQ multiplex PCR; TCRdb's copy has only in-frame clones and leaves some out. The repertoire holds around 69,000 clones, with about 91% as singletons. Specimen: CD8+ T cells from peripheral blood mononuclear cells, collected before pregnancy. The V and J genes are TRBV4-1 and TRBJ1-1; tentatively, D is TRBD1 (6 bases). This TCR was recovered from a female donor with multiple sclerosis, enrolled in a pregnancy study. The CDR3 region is CASSQDGGGEAFF. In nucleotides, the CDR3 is TGCGCCAGCAGCCAAGATGGGGGGGGCGAAGCTTTCTTT.